What follows are 5 T cell receptor beta chains derived from one specimen sequenced in a study of T cells in Graves' hyperthyroidism and ophthalmopathy. TCR beta CDR3 regions were amplified from RNA. HTBI primers were the set used in a first-round RT-PCR of the TCR CDR3. TCRdb re-analysed the multiplex PCR reads in MiXCR, keeping a single row per CDR3 protein. This table holds about 110,000 distinct CDR3 sequences, 16% found once. The sample comprised blood. These receptors all stem from a woman aged 45-60 years with Graves' hyperthyroidism.

For the CDR3, the DNA is TGCGCCAGCAGCACGCGGGGGCAGAACACTGAAGCTTTCTTT. It specifies CASSTRGQNTEAFF. The gene calls are TRBV5-1 and TRBJ1-1; D is possibly TRBD1 (6 bases). Germline V gene sequence: CDR1 SGHRS, CDR2 YFSETQ. This CDR3 region has 14 residues. Trimming pared 4 bases from V and 1 base from J, leaving 11 bases between.

The gene calls are TRBV11-2 and TRBJ2-1; D is perhaps TRBD1 (5 bases). CDR1 SGHAT and CDR2 FQNNGV come from the germline V gene. This CDR3 contains 14 residues. The ends were cut back, 4 bases at V and 5 bases at J, with 12 bases in the middle. CDR3 DNA sequence: TGTGCCAGCAGCTCTATAAGGGGCCACAATGAGCAGTTCTTC. Translated, it gives CASSSIRGHNEQFF.

By sample share, this clonotype is medium-sized. The V call is TRBV11-2, the J call TRBJ2-7; 10 positions agree with TRBD2. The CDR3 covers 18 residues. With V trimmed by 0 bases and J by 4 bases, 12 bases remained unmatched. In germline, CDR1 is SGHAT, CDR2 FQNNGV. The CDR3 is CASSLEPPVSGRLYEQYF. Written as DNA, the CDR3 is TGTGCCAGCAGCTTAGAGCCCCCCGTTAGCGGGAGGTTGTACGAGCAGTACTTC.

This clonotype was seen repeatedly, ten times or more. This rearrangement joins TRBV4-1 to TRBJ2-7, with TRBD2 as a possible D gene (5 bases). CDR1 and CDR2 (germline): MGHRA, YSYEKL. V lost 0 bases, J lost 1 base, and 7 bases lay in between. The CDR3 loop spans 14 amino acids. CDR3 amino acids: CASSQDPGSYEQYF. The DNA of the CDR3 is TGCGCCAGCAGCCAAGATCCGGGGTCCTACGAGCAGTACTTC.

The CDR3 here is CASSEGPGGELFF. As DNA, the CDR3 is TGTGCCAGCAGTGAAGGCCCGGGGGGCGAACTGTTTTTT. The rearrangement joins TRBV6-1 to TRBJ1-4, with D possibly matching TRBD1 (6 bases). V lost 1 base to trimming and J lost 12 bases, with 12 bases between them. Germline CDR1 reads MNHNS; CDR2 reads SASEGT. The CDR3 covers 13 residues.